Each of the 28 T cell receptor beta chains below was sequenced from the same sample in a study of blood T cell repertoires in COVID-19 (dated by TCRdb to the early 2020s). Library construction relied on the immunoSEQ multiplex PCR assay. What TCRdb holds here is the immuneACCESS table cut down to in-frame rearrangements. Part of the clones is not present; checked against another copy, under half of the missing clones reflect an unresolved V gene, and the others are unexplained. The sample data list 200,000 to 250,000 clones, and less than 85% of these were observed just once. The top ten clones comprise 1.8% of the sample. What was sequenced was PBMCs or T cells enriched from blood (not recorded which). These receptors originate from a man between 60 and 75 years old who had recovered from COVID-19.

This clone was observed once. This chain connects TRBV19 to TRBJ1-5, with D maybe TRBD1 (6 bases). This CDR3 contains 16 residues. Trimming cost V 5 bases and J 2 bases, with 16 bases left between them. CDR1 is LNHDA, CDR2 SQIVND, per germline (reference sequence). The CDR3 DNA is TGTGCCAGTAGTGTACAGGGAGTAGCTGGCAATCAGCCCCAGCATTTT. This encodes CASSVQGVAGNQPQHF.

The chain links TRBV20-1 to TRBJ2-1; D not resolved. This CDR3 comprises 11 residues. Germline V gives CDR1 DFQATT, CDR2 SNEGSKA (reference sequence). Trimming stripped 0 bases from V and 11 bases from J, with 8 bases between. CDR3 sequence (DNA): TGCAGTGCTAGAGAGGCCGTACAGCAGTTCTTC. This gives the protein CSAREAVQQFF.

CDR3 sequence: CASSLDHSSYEQYF. The CDR3 DNA follows: TGTGCCAGCAGCCTCGATCACAGCTCCTACGAGCAGTACTTC. The chain has TRBV9 and TRBJ2-7, with unresolved D. Trimming stripped 4 bases from V and 0 bases from J, with 11 bases between. Germline CDR1 and CDR2: SGDLS and YYNGEE. The CDR3 extends over 14 amino acids. Drawing the rest from reference TRBV9 and TRBJ2-7, the complete variable domain is DSGVTQTPKHLITATGQRVTLRCSPRSGDLSVYWYQQSLDQGLQFLIQYYNGEERAKGNILERFSAQQFPDLHSELNLSSLELGDSALYFCASSLDHSSYEQYFGPGTRLTVT.

The gene calls are TRBV9 and TRBJ2-2, with D perhaps TRBD1 (5 bases). V gave up 3 bases and J gave up 4 bases, with 10 bases separating them. Per germline, CDR1 SGDLS and CDR2 YYNGEE. The CDR3 is made up of 14 amino acids. Here the CDR3 reads CASSGTRVTGELFF. The CDR3 DNA sequence: TGTGCCAGCAGCGGGACACGGGTCACCGGGGAGCTGTTTTTT. The variable domain in full, completed from reference TRBV9 and TRBJ2-2, reads DSGVTQTPKHLITATGQRVTLRCSPRSGDLSVYWYQQSLDQGLQFLIQYYNGEERAKGNILERFSAQQFPDLHSELNLSSLELGDSALYFCASSGTRVTGELFFGEGSRLTVL.

This chain uses TRBV11-3 with TRBJ2-1; D perhaps matches TRBD2 (5 bases). This CDR3 has 13 amino acids. The germline V gene has CDR1 SGHNT and CDR2 YENEEA. V was cut by 5 bases and J by 3 bases, with 8 bases left in between. In DNA form, the CDR3 reads TGTGCCAGCAGCGTTACTAGCTACAATGAGCAGTTCTTC. It translates to CASSVTSYNEQFF.

In its sample, this clone was seen once. The rearrangement links TRBV11-2 to TRBJ2-5; tentatively, D is TRBD2 (6 bases). Germline V gene sequence: CDR1 SGHAT, CDR2 FQNNGV. V lost 0 bases, J lost 6 bases, and 20 bases lay in between. The length of the CDR3 is 17 residues. The CDR3 DNA reads TGTGCCAGCAGCTTAGATGCCGGGACTCCACGCGTCAAGACCCAGTACTTC. It encodes CASSLDAGTPRVKTQYF.

V is TRBV3-1 (or the pseudogene TRBV3-2) and J is TRBJ1-3; D might be TRBD1 (5 bases). Germline CDR1 reads LGHDT; CDR2 reads YNNKEL (reference sequence). The CDR3 loop spans 13 amino acids. The V and J ends lost 4 bases and 9 bases respectively, with 13 bases between them. CDR3 amino acids: CASSLGLGGTIYF. CDR3 nucleotides: TGTGCCAGCAGCCTCGGCCTGGGGGGCACCATATATTTT.

V is TRBV10-2 and J is TRBJ2-3, with D perhaps matching TRBD1 (5 bases). Deletions cut 3 bases from V and 0 bases from J, with 10 bases between. CDR1 and CDR2 from the germline V gene are WSHSY and SAAADI. This CDR3 has 15 amino acids. CDR3 sequence: CASSDQGFSTDTQYF. The CDR3 bases are TGCGCCAGCAGTGATCAGGGTTTTAGCACAGATACGCAGTATTTT.

The chain couples TRBV7-9 to TRBJ1-6; 7 bases line up with TRBD1. Germline V gene data show CDR1 as SEHNR and CDR2 as FQNEAQ (reference sequence). With 2 bases clipped from V and 7 bases from J, the junction kept 5 bases outside the gene matches. CDR3 size: 15 residues. Here the CDR3 reads CASSLSGTENSPLHF. For the CDR3, the DNA is TGTGCCAGCAGCTTATCCGGGACAGAGAATTCACCCCTCCACTTT.

CDR3 protein: CASSPGERQLYGYTF. The CDR3, as DNA: TGTGCCAGCAGCCCAGGCGAGCGGCAGCTATATGGCTACACCTTC. V and J are TRBV4-2 and TRBJ1-2, with no clear D. This CDR3 contains 15 residues. Trimming removed 4 bases at V and 5 bases at J, with 17 bases between. Germline CDR1 is LGHNA and CDR2 is YNFKEQ.

This clone came up once. This chain connects TRBV11-3 to TRBJ2-1; 8 bases map to TRBD2. Germline V CDR1 and CDR2: SGHNT, YENEEA. The CDR3 has 14 residues. V lost 2 bases and J lost 9; bases outside the gene matches: 6. CDR3 protein: CASSLSGGLGEQFF. In DNA form, the CDR3 reads TGTGCCAGCAGCTTATCGGGGGGGCTGGGTGAGCAGTTCTTC.

This chain joins TRBV4-3 and TRBJ2-2; no definite D call. CDR1 and CDR2 from the germline V gene are LGHNA and YSLEER. CDR3 length: 15 amino acids. Trimming took 0 bases from V and 8 from J, leaving 13 bases between them. CDR3 protein: CASSQEGAAGGELFF. CDR3 sequence (DNA): TGCGCCAGCAGCCAAGAGGGCGCCGCCGGAGGGGAGCTGTTTTTT.

Here the CDR3 reads CASRSDSQLNNEQFF. CDR3 coding DNA: TGTGCAAGTCGCTCGGACTCTCAATTAAACAATGAGCAGTTCTTC. The chain couples TRBV12-2 to TRBJ2-1; TRBD2 was called by the table and not checked on the DNA. TRBV12-2 is tagged as a pseudogene. The CDR3 is 15 amino acids.

This rearrangement joins TRBV4-1 to TRBJ1-2; 9 bases line up with TRBD1. CDR3 length equals 14 residues. Germline V gene data show CDR1 as MGHRA and CDR2 as YSYEKL. The V segment lost 0 bases and the J segment 8 bases; nucleotides outside the gene matches: 4. The CDR3 region has the DNA TGCGCCAGCAGCCAAGAACAGGGGGCGCGCGGCTACACCTTC. Its translation is CASSQEQGARGYTF.

The chain links TRBV11-2 to TRBJ2-3, with 8 bases that match TRBD2. The CDR3 consists of 16 residues. Germline V CDR1 and CDR2: SGHAT, FQNNGV. Unmatched junction bases numbered 9, after V lost 1 base and J lost 6 bases. The CDR3 loop reads CASSLGIAGPSDTQYF. CDR3 nucleotides: TGTGCCAGCAGCTTAGGAATAGCGGGGCCCTCGGATACGCAGTATTTT.

The chain uses TRBV24-1 and TRBJ2-3; 9 nucleotides match TRBD2. Unmatched junction bases numbered 1, after V lost 9 bases and J lost 1 base. The CDR3 spans 13 residues. Germline V CDR1 and CDR2: KGHDR, SFDVKD. CDR3 bases: TGTGCCACCGTAGCGGGGGGCACAGATACGCAGTATTTT. The encoded protein is CATVAGGTDTQYF.

This chain uses TRBV2 with TRBJ2-1; D is uncertain. Germline V gives CDR1 SNHLY, CDR2 FYNNEI. This CDR3 has 14 amino acids. V was pared by 7 bases and J by 0 bases, with 10 bases between. The chain's CDR3 is CASNDKSSYNEQFF. The CDR3 bases are TGTGCCAGCAATGACAAGAGCTCCTACAATGAGCAGTTCTTC. Complete variable domain (other parts from reference TRBV2 and TRBJ2-1): EPEVTQTPSHQVTQMGQEVILRCVPISNHLYFYWYRQILGQKVEFLVSFYNNEISEKSEIFDDQFSVERPDGSNFTLKIRSTKLEDSAMYFCASNDKSSYNEQFFGPGTRLTVL.

V and J are TRBV9 and TRBJ1-1; TRBD1 aligns across 7 bases. With V trimmed by 0 bases and J by 3 bases, 5 bases remained unmatched. This CDR3 region has 15 residues. CDR1 is SGDLS, CDR2 YYNGEE, per germline. DNA for the CDR3: TGTGCCAGCAGCGTAGCAAACAGGGGCGACACTGAAGCTTTCTTT. As protein: CASSVANRGDTEAFF.

The CDR3: CSVARRDGYEQYF. Written as DNA, the CDR3 is TGCAGCGTAGCACGGCGGGACGGGTACGAGCAGTACTTC. The V call is TRBV29-1, the J call TRBJ2-7, with D possibly TRBD2 on 6 matching bases. Germline assignment: CDR1 SQVTM and CDR2 ANQGSEA. V was clipped by 6 bases and J by 4 bases, with 16 bases between them. This CDR3 has 13 amino acids.

This clone is a singleton in its sample. The gene calls are TRBV2 and TRBJ2-1, with 7 bases fitting TRBD1. The germline gives CDR1 SNHLY, CDR2 FYNNEI. The CDR3 consists of 14 residues. V shed 9 bases and J 2 bases; nucleotides not matched to a gene: 7. CDR3 region: CASTKQGPYNEQFF. The CDR3 region has the DNA TGTGCCAGTACAAAACAGGGGCCCTACAATGAGCAGTTCTTC.

V gene TRBV25-1 combines with J gene TRBJ2-3; 9 bases agree with TRBD2. The CDR3 has 14 amino acids. Germline V lookup: CDR1 MGHDK, CDR2 SYGVNS. The J segment lost 4 bases and the V segment lost 3 bases, leaving 2 bases of the junction unmatched. The CDR3 region has the DNA TGTGCCAGCAGTGAGGCGGGGGGGCCAGATACGCAGTATTTT. It is translated as CASSEAGGPDTQYF.

The rearrangement uses TRBV6-1 and TRBJ1-2; D not certain. V was cut by 1 base and J by 4 bases, with 10 bases left in between. CDR1 is MNHNS, CDR2 SASEGT, per germline. CDR3 size: 14 residues. CDR3 amino acids: CASSEEWQSYGYTF. The CDR3 DNA reads TGTGCCAGCAGTGAAGAATGGCAGTCCTATGGCTACACCTTC.

The rearrangement uses TRBV3-1 (or the pseudogene TRBV3-2) and TRBJ2-1, with 8 positions matching TRBD2. Germline V lookup: CDR1 LGHDT, CDR2 YNNKEL (reference sequence). This CDR3 has 17 amino acids. With 4 bases clipped from V and 1 base from J, the junction kept 9 bases outside the gene matches. The CDR3 coding sequence is TGTGCCAGCAGCCCTTGGGTAGCGGGGAATTCCTACAATGAGCAGTTCTTC. Translated: CASSPWVAGNSYNEQFF.

The chain combines TRBV7-2 with TRBJ2-5; weak D call: TRBD2 (5 bases). Trimming shortened V by 1 base and J by 4 bases, and 16 bases separated the two germline ends. CDR1 is SGHTA and CDR2 is FQGNSA in the germline V gene. CDR3 length: 16 residues. The CDR3 here is CASSLVRTARGETQYF. The CDR3 region has the DNA TGTGCCAGCAGCTTAGTTAGGACCGCCCGGGGAGAGACCCAGTACTTC.

As for this clone: Other DNA sequences from this sample encode an identical CDR3 as well. The chain has TRBV18 and TRBJ2-7; 10 bases map to TRBD2. Germline lookup yields CDR1 KGHSH and CDR2 LQKENI. This CDR3 is built from 13 residues. J was trimmed by 4 bases and V by 3 bases; bases with no gene match: 0. In DNA form, the CDR3 reads TGTGCCAGCTCACCTAGCGGGGGGTACGAGCAGTACTTC. Translated: CASSPSGGYEQYF.

V and J are TRBV3-1 (or the pseudogene TRBV3-2) and TRBJ2-2; TRBD2 is a possible D gene (5 bases). The CDR3 totals 14 residues. Trimming left V 2 bases short and J 7 bases short, with 11 bases between. Germline CDR1 reads LGHDT; CDR2 reads YNNKEL (reference sequence). CDR3 DNA sequence: TGTGCCAGCAGCCAATCTCTAGCTAGCGGGGAGCTGTTTTTT. This translates into CASSQSLASGELFF.

The chain recombines TRBV7-9 with TRBJ1-6; 9 bases match TRBD1. Per the germline V gene, CDR1 is SEHNR and CDR2 is FQNEAQ (reference sequence). V gave up 5 bases and J gave up 2 bases; unmatched junction bases: 10. CDR3 length equals 18 residues. The CDR3 DNA reads TGTGCCAGCAGCACTACAGGGGGCTCGAAAACCTATAATTCACCCCTCCACTTT. Protein sequence: CASSTTGGSKTYNSPLHF.

The CDR3 sequence: CASKKETGQNSPLHF. The CDR3 bases are TGTGCCAGCAAAAAGGAGACAGGGCAGAATTCACCCCTCCACTTT. J is TRBJ1-6 and V is TRBV2; TRBD1 matches at 7 bases. Germline loops: CDR1 SNHLY, CDR2 FYNNEI. Unmatched junction bases numbered 10, after V lost 7 bases and J lost 7 bases. CDR3 length: 15 amino acids.